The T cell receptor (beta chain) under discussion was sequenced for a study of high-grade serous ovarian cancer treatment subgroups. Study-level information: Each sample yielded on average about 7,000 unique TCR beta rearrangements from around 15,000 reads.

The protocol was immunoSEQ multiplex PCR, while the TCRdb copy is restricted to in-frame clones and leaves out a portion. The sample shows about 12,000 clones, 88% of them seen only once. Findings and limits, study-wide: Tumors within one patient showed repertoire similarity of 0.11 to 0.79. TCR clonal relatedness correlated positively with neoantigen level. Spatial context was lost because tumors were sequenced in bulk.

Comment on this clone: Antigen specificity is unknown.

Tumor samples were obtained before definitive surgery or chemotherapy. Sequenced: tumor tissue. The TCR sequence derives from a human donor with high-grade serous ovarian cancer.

In DNA, the CDR3 is TGTGCCAGTAGTCGACAGGAGAACACTGAAGCTTTCTTT. Its protein is CASSRQENTEAFF. V gene TRBV19 combines with J gene TRBJ1-1; possibly TRBD1 for D (6 bases). The V gene lost 5 bases and the J gene lost 1 base, with 8 bases spanning the gap. This CDR3 contains 13 residues. Germline assignment: CDR1 LNHDA and CDR2 SQIVND (reference sequence).